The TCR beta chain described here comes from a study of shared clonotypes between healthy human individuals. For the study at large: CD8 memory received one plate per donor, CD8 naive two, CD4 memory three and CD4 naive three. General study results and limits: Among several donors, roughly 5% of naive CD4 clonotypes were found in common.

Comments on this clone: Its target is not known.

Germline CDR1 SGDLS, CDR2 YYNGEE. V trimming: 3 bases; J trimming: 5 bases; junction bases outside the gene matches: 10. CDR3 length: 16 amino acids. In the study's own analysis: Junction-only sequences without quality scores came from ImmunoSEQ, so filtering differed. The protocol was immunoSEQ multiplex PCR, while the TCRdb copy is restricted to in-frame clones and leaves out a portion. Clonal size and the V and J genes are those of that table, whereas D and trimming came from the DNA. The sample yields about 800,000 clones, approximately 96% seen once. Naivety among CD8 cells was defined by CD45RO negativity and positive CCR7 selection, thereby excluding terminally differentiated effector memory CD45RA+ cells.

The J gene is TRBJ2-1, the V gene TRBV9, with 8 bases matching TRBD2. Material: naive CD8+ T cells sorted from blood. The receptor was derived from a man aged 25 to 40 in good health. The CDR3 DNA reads TGTGCCAGCAGCGGCTACGGACTAGCCCAAAACAATGAGCAGTTCTTC. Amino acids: CASSGYGLAQNNEQFF.